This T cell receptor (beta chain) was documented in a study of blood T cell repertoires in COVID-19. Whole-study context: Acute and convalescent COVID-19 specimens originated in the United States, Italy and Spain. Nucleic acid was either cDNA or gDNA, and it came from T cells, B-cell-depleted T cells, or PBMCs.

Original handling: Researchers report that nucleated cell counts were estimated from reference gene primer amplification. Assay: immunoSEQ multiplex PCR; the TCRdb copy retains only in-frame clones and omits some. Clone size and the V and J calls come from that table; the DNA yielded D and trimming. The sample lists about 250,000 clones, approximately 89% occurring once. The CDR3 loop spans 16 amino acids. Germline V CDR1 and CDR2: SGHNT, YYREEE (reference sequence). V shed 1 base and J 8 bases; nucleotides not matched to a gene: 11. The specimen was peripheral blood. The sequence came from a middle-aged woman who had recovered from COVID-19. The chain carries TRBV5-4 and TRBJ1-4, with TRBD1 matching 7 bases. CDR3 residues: CASSLQSRTGDEKLFF. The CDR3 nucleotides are TGTGCCAGCAGCTTGCAGTCCCGGACAGGAGACGAAAAACTGTTTTTT.